A selection of T cell receptor beta chains follows, all from one sample in a study of T cells expressing NK-cell markers. TCRdb re-called the 5' RACE reads; every CDR3 protein appears as one record, without DNA. Across roughly 390,000 distinct CDR3 sequences, the top ten clones capture roughly 5.2% of the sample. Sequencing input: blood T cells: a sorted CD56 or NKG2C T cell subset, CD4+ or CD8+ T cells, or bulk PBMC T cells (not recorded which). The receptors here all came from a man aged 18-69 years in good health. Each CDR3 is given with its conserved first and last residue.

V gene	J gene	CDR3 protein
TRBV25-1	TRBJ2-7	CASSDYGTGVSYEQYF
TRBV11-2	TRBJ1-4	CASSLTGFNEKLFF
TRBV12-3/TRBV12-4	TRBJ1-1	CASSRTDRSTEAFF
TRBV9	TRBJ1-2	CASNRGGGNYGYTF
TRBV20-1	TRBJ2-7	CSARAEGLESEQYF
TRBV6-5	TRBJ1-1	CASSYSTARMNTEAFF
TRBV6-5	TRBJ2-7	CASSYDLSREQYF
TRBV20-1	TRBJ1-2	CSARMGARGNYGYTF
TRBV5-6	TRBJ2-3	CASSWGLGEDTQYF
TRBV7-9	TRBJ2-7	CASSLASSGGYEQYF
TRBV7-9	TRBJ1-1	CASSQGDRMNTEAFF
TRBV28	TRBJ2-3	CASSVGGPTDTQYF
TRBV19	TRBJ2-5	CASGAGRGETQYF
TRBV5-1	TRBJ2-5	CASKVRLMEETQYF
TRBV20-1	TRBJ2-5	CSARETIQETQYF
TRBV20-1	TRBJ1-5	CSATSPRPARIRPQHF
TRBV7-9	TRBJ1-2	CASSERDSRFRYGYTF
TRBV7-9	TRBJ1-1	CASSLASVRGAFF
TRBV6-5	TRBJ1-1	CASSFTPGNTEAFF
TRBV27	TRBJ2-1	CASSTTSGGWFF
TRBV6-2/TRBV6-3	TRBJ2-7	CASSRSGYEQYF
TRBV12-3/TRBV12-4	TRBJ2-2	CASSLGGFSTGELFF
TRBV29-1	TRBJ2-2	CSVDRVTGELFFF
TRBV6-5	TRBJ1-6	CASSYSRQGNSPLHF
TRBV5-6	TRBJ2-2	CASSLNRVYIGELFF
TRBV20-1	TRBJ2-1	CSASKIEGLAGVNEQFF
TRBV9	TRBJ2-3	CASSEVQGRGADTQYF
TRBV20-1	TRBJ2-1	CSPFRRNEQFF
TRBV4-1	TRBJ1-3	CASSQDLWYSGNTIYF
TRBV4-1	TRBJ2-7	CASSEPGTDIARYF
TRBV5-1	TRBJ2-7	CASSLVTSGDLYEQYF
TRBV9	TRBJ1-2	CASSVVFLGSGQGMSGYTF
TRBV20-1	TRBJ2-4	CSASNWGTSGRKNIQYF
TRBV10-3	TRBJ2-2	CAIRDRGTAGELFF
TRBV2	TRBJ2-1	CASSRQGSYNEQFF
TRBV7-2	TRBJ2-5	CASSLGFGETQYF
TRBV20-1	TRBJ1-6	CSAIKRRGYNSPLHF
TRBV6-2/TRBV6-3	TRBJ1-1	CASSYVGRGPLNTEAFF
TRBV28	TRBJ2-3	CASSLVRKGRFTDTQYF
TRBV12-3/TRBV12-4	TRBJ2-3	CASSVRRGATDTQYF
TRBV3-1	TRBJ1-1	CASSQASGWTEAFF
TRBV11-2	TRBJ2-5	CASSLRASGETQYF
TRBV28	TRBJ1-4	CASTSTQSNEKLFF
TRBV6-1	TRBJ2-7	CASSELRGIAYEQYF
TRBV6-1	TRBJ1-5	CASSRVSNQPQHF
TRBV2	TRBJ2-7	CASNRDRGSEQYF
TRBV7-2	TRBJ2-2	CASRYAVSGNTGELFF
TRBV7-8	TRBJ2-3	CASSSGLAGGTTQYF
TRBV6-1	TRBJ2-3	CASSDRASTDTQYF